This T cell receptor beta chain was found in a study of response to subunit inactivated influenza vaccine. This clonotype was seen just once. The V and J ends lost 1 base and 1 base respectively, with 10 bases between them. CDR3 length: 15 residues. Germline V lookup: CDR1 KGHSH, CDR2 LQKENI. TCRdb reanalysed the RT-PCR reads using MiXCR and keeps one entry per CDR3 protein. Among approximately 680,000 distinct CDR3 sequences, approximately 14% were seen once, and the ten largest hold about 9.9%. The receptor was derived from a man between 50 and 59 years old who received an inactivated influenza vaccine. V is TRBV18 and J is TRBJ2-5; a weak D match, TRBD2 (6 bases). The sequenced sample was PBMCs from blood, obtained 12 days after vaccination. CDR3 DNA: TGTGCCAGCTCACCACAGGGAGGAGCCCAAGAGACCCAGTACTTC. This gives the protein CASSPQGGAQETQYF.